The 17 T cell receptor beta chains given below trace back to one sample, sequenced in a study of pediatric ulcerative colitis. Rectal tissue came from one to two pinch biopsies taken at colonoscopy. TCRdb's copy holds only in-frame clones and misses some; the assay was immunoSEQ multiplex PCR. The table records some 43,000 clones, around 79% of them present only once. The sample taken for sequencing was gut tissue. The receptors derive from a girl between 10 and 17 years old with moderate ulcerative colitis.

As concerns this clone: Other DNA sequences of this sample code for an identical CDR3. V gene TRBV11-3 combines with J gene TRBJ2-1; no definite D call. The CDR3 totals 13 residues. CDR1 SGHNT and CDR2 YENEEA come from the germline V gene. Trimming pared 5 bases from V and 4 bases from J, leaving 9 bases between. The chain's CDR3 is CASSPTRYNEQFF. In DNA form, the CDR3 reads TGTGCCAGCAGCCCCACTCGGTACAATGAGCAGTTCTTC.

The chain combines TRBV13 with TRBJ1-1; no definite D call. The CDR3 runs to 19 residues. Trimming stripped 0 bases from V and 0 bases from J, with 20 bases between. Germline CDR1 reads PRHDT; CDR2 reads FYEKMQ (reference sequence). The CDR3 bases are TGTGCCAGCAGCTTAGGCCGGGGAATACGGCCAGACCTGAACACTGAAGCTTTCTTT. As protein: CASSLGRGIRPDLNTEAFF.

The CDR3, as DNA: TGTGCCAGCGTTCCTGGTCGGGACAGGACTTATGGCTACACCTTC. This codes for CASVPGRDRTYGYTF. The rearrangement uses TRBV6-6 and TRBJ1-2, with TRBD1 matching 8 bases. Germline trimming cut 8 bases from V and 5 bases from J; bases unmatched to any gene: 13. Germline assignment: CDR1 MNHNY and CDR2 SVGAGI (reference sequence). There are 15 residues in the CDR3.

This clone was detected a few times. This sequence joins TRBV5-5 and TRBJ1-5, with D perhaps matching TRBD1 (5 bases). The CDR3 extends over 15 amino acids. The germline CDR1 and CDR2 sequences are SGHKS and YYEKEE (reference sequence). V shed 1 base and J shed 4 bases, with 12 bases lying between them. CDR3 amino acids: CASSLSGQGNQPQHF. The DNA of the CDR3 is TGTGCCAGCAGCTTGTCAGGGCAGGGTAATCAGCCCCAGCATTTT.

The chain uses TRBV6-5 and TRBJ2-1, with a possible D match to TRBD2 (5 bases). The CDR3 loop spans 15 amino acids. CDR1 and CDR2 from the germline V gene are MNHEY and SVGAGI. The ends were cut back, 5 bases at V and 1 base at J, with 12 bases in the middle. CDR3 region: CASSPERGSYNEQFF. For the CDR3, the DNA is TGTGCCAGCAGTCCAGAGCGAGGGTCCTACAATGAGCAGTTCTTC.

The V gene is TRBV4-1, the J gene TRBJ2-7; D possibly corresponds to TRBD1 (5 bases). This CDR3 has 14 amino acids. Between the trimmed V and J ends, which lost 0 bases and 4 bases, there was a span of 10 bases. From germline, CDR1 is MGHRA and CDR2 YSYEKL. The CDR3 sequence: CASSQDQGRYEQYF. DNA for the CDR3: TGCGCCAGCAGCCAAGACCAGGGTAGGTACGAGCAGTACTTC.

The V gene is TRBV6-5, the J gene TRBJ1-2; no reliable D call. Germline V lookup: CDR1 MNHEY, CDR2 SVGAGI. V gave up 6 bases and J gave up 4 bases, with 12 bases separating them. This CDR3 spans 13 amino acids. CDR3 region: CASSDPVLYGYTF. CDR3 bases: TGTGCCAGCAGCGACCCCGTACTCTATGGCTACACCTTC.

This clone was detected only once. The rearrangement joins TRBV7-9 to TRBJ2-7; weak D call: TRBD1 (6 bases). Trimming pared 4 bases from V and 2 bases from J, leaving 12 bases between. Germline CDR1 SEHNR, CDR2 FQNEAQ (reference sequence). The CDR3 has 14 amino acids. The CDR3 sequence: CASSSGTNPYEQYF. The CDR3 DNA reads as TGTGCCAGCAGCTCCGGGACAAATCCCTACGAGCAGTACTTC. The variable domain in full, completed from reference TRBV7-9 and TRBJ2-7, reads DTGVSQNPRHKITKRGQNVTFRCDPISEHNRLYWYRQTLGQGPEFLTYFQNEAQLEKSRLLSDRFSAERPKGSFSTLEIQRTEQGDSAMYLCASSSGTNPYEQYFGPGTRLTVT.

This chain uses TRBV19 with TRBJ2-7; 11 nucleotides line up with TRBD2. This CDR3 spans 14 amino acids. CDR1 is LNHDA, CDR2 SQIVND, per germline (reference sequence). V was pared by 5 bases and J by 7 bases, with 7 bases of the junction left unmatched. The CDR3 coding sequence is TGTGCCAGTAGTCACCTCCTAGCGGGAGGAGAGCAGTACTTC. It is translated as CASSHLLAGGEQYF.

The CDR3 is CASSLDPAGWAAPYGYTF. The CDR3 DNA sequence: TGTGCCAGCAGCTTGGATCCCGCAGGGTGGGCTGCGCCCTATGGCTACACCTTC. The rearrangement links TRBV5-6 to TRBJ1-2; TRBD1 might be the D (5 bases). The CDR3 extends over 18 amino acids. Germline V lookup: CDR1 SGHDT, CDR2 YYEEEE. V was clipped by 0 bases and J by 4 bases, with 22 bases between them.

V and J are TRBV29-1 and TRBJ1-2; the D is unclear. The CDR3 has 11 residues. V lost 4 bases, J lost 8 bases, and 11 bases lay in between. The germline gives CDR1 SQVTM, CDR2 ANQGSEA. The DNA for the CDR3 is TGCAGCGTTGTGGGGTCGGGGGGCTACACCTTC. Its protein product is CSVVGSGGYTF.

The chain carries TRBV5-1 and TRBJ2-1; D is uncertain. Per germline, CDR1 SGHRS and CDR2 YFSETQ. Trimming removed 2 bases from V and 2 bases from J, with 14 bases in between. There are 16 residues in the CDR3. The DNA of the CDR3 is TGCGCCAGCAGCTTAATTGCGATGTTAGCCTACAATGAGCAGTTCTTC. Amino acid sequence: CASSLIAMLAYNEQFF. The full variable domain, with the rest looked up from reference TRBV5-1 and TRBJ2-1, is KAGVTQTPRYLIKTRGQQVTLSCSPISGHRSVSWYQQTPGQGLQFLFEYFSETQRNKGNFPGRFSGRQFSNSRSEMNVSTLELGDSALYLCASSLIAMLAYNEQFFGPGTRLTVL.

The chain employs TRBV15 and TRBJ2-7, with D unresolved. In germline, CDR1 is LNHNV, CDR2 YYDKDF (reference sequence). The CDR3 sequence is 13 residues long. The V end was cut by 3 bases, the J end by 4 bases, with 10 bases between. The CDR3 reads CATSRDLLYEQYF. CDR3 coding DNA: TGTGCCACCAGCAGGGACCTCTTGTACGAGCAGTACTTC.

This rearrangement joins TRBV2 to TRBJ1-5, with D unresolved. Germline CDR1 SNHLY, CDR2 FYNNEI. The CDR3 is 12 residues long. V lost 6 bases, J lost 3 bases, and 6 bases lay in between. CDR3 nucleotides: TGTGCCAGCAGCCCTATCAATCAGCCCCAGCATTTT. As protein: CASSPINQPQHF.

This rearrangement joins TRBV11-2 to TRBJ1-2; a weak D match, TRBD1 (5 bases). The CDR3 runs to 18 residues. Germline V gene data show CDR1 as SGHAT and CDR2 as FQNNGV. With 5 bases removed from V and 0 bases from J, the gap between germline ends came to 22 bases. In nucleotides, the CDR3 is TGTGCCAGCAGCCCCGAGTGGGGGGGAATCCACCCTAACTATGGCTACACCTTC. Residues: CASSPEWGGIHPNYGYTF. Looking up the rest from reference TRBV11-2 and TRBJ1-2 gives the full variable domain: EAGVAQSPRYKIIEKRQSVAFWCNPISGHATLYWYQQILGQGPKLLIQFQNNGVVDDSQLPKDRFSAERLKGVDSTLKIQPAKLEDSAVYLCASSPEWGGIHPNYGYTFGSGTRLTVV.

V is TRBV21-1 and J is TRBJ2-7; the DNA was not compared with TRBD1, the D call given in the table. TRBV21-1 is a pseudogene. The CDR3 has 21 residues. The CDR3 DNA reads TGTGCCAGCAGCAAAAAAAGGTTAAGACAGGGGGTTGTACCAAACTCCTACGAGCAGTACTTC. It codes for CASSKKRLRQGVVPNSYEQYF.

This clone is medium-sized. In DNA, the CDR3 is TGCGCCAGCAGCCCACGGTCAGGCGAAGCTTTCTTT. As protein: CASSPRSGEAFF. This rearrangement joins TRBV4-1 to TRBJ1-1; D is uncertain. V dropped 4 bases and J dropped 8 bases, with 11 bases sitting between them. The CDR3 spans 12 residues. Germline CDR1 reads MGHRA; CDR2 reads YSYEKL.